This entry describes one TCR beta chain. An end of the junction does not agree with germline; a read error may underlie this. The data were obtained in a study of blood T cell repertoires in COVID-19. Study-wide context: Specimens from acute and convalescent COVID-19 originated in the United States, Italy and Spain.

A Seattle source enrolled patients during active infection and followed them longitudinally. The CDR3 length is 12 residues. CDR1 is MNHNS, CDR2 SASEGT, per germline. Original methodology: Quantification of nucleated cells was approximated via reference gene primer amplification. Sequenced by immunoSEQ multiplex PCR; TCRdb stores in-frame clones only, minus some. The V and J calls and clone size come from that table; D and trimming were worked out from the DNA. The table lists some 120,000 clones, roughly 80% of them singletons. Sequencing was done on a sample of peripheral blood. The receptor comes from a man older than 75 with COVID-19, enrolled during active disease. The chain joins TRBV6-1 to TRBJ1-1, with D possibly being TRBD1 (5 bases). The CDR3 DNA reads TGTGCCAGCAGTGAACGCCCCAGGGAAGTTTTCTTT. Translating gives CASSERPREVFF.